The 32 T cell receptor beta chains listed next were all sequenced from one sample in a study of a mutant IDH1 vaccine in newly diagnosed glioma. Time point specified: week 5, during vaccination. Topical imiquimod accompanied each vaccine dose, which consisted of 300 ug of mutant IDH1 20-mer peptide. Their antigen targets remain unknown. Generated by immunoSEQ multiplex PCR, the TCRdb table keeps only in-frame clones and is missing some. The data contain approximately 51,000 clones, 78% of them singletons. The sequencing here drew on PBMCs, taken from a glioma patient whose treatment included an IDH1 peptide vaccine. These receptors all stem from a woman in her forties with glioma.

CDR3 in DNA: TGTGCCAGTAGTTGGACAGCCTTAGCTTCCAATCAGCCCCAGCATTTT. Its protein is CASSWTALASNQPQHF. This chain connects TRBV19 to TRBJ1-5; possible D gene TRBD1, 6 bases. The CDR3 is made up of 16 amino acids. CDR1 LNHDA and CDR2 SQIVND come from the germline V gene (reference sequence). The V and J ends lost 5 bases and 3 bases respectively, with 17 bases between them.

The CDR3 DNA is TGTGCCAGCAGCCGACAGGGGTACACTGAAGCTTTCTTT. The encoded protein is CASSRQGYTEAFF. The J gene is TRBJ1-1, the V gene TRBV27, with TRBD1 matching 8 bases. V shed 6 bases, J shed 3 bases, and the junction held 3 bases outside the gene matches. Germline V CDR1 and CDR2: MNHEY, SMNVEV (reference sequence). This CDR3 has 13 amino acids.

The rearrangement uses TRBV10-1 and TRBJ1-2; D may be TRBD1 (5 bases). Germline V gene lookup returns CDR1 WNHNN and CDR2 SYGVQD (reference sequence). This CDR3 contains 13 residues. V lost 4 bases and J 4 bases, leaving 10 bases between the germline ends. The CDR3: CASSADRIYGYTF. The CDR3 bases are TGCGCCAGCAGTGCCGACAGAATCTATGGCTACACCTTC.

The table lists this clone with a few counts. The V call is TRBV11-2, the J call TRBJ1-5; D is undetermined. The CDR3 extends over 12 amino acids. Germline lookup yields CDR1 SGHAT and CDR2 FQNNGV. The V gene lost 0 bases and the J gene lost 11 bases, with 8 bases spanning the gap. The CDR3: CASSLEGRSQHF. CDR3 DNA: TGTGCCAGCAGCTTAGAGGGGAGGTCCCAGCATTTT.

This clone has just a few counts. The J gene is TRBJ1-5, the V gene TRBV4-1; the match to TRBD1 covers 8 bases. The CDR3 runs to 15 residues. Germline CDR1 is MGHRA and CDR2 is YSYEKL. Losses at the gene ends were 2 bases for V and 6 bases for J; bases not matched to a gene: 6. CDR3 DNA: TGCGCCAGCAGCCAACAAACAGGGGGTTTTCAGCCCCAGCATTTT. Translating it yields CASSQQTGGFQPQHF.

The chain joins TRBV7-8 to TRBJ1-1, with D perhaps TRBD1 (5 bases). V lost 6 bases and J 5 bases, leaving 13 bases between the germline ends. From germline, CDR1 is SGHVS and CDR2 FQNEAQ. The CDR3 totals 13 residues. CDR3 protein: CASSLTVRTEAFF. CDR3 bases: TGTGCCAGCAGTTTGACAGTGAGGACTGAAGCTTTCTTT.

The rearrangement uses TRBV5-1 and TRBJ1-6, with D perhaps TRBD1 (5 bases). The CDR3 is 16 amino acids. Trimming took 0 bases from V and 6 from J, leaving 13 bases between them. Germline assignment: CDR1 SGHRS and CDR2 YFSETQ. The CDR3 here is CASSLGWAQGNSPLHF. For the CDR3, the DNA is TGCGCCAGCAGCTTGGGGTGGGCGCAGGGTAATTCACCCCTCCACTTT.

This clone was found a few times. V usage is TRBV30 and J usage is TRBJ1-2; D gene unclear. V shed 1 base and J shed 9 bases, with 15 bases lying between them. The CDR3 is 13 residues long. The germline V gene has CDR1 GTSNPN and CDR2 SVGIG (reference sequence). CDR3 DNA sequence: TGTGCCTGGAGTGCGGCTGATCCTTCCCGCTACACCTTC. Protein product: CAWSAADPSRYTF.

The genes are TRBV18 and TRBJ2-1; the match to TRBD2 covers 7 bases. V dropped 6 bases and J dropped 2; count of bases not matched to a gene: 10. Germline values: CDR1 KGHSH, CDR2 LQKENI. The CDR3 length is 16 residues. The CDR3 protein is CASSSLPRGAYNEQFF. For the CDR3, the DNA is TGTGCCAGCTCTTCTCTACCCCGGGGGGCCTACAATGAGCAGTTCTTC.

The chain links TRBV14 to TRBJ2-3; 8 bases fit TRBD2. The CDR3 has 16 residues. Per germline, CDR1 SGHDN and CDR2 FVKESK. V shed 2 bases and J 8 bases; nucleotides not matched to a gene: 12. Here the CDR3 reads CASSQQRLASSVTQYF. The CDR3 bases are TGTGCCAGCAGCCAACAGAGACTAGCGAGTTCGGTTACGCAGTATTTT.

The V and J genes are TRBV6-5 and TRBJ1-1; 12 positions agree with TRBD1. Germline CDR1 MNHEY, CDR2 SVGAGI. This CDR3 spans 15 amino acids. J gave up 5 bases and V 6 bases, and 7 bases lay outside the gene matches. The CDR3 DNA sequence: TGTGCCAGCAGCCCCGGGACAGGGGGCTGGACTGAAGCTTTCTTT. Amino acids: CASSPGTGGWTEAFF.

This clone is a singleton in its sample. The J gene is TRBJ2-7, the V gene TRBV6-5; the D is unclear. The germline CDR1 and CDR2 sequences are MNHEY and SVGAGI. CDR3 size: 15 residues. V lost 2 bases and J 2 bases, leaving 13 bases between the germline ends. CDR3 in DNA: TGTGCCAGCAGTTACACTGCCTTGGGTCCCTACGAGCAGTACTTC. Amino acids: CASSYTALGPYEQYF.

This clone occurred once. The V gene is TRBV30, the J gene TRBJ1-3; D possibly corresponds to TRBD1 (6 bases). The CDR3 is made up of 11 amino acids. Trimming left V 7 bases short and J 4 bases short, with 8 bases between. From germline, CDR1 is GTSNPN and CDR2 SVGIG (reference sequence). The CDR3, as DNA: TGTGCCTACAGGGAAGGAAACACCATATATTTT. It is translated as CAYREGNTIYF. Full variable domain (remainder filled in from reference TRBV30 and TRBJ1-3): SQTIHQWPATLVQPVGSPLSLECTVEGTSNPNLYWYRQAAGRGLQLLFYSVGIGQISSEVPQNLSASRPQDRQFILSSKKLLLSDSGFYLCAYREGNTIYFGEGSWLTVV.

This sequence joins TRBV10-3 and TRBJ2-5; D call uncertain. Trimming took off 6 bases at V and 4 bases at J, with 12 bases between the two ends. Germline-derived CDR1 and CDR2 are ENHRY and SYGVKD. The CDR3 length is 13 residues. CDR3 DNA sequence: TGTGCCATCAGAGAAAGGGTTTCAGAGACCCAGTACTTC. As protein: CAIRERVSETQYF.

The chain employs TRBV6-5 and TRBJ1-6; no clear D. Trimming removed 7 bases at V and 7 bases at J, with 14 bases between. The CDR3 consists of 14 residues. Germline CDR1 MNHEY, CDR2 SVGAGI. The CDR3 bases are TGTGCCAGCACCTCCCCCACAGAGAATTCACCCCTCCACTTT. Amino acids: CASTSPTENSPLHF.

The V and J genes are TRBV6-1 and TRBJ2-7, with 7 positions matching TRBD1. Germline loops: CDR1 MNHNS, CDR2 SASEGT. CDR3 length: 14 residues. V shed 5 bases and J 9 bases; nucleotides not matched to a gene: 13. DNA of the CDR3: TGTGCCAGCAGTTCGGAGGACAGGATTGAACGGCAGTACTTC. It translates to CASSSEDRIERQYF.

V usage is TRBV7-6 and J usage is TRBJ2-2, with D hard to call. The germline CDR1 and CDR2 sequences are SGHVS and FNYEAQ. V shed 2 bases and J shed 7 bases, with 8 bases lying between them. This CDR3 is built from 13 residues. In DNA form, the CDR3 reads TGTGCCAGCAGCTTACGGAGCAGCGGGGAGCTGTTTTTT. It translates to CASSLRSSGELFF. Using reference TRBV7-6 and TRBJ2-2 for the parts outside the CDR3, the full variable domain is GAGVSQSPRYKVTKRGQDVALRCDPISGHVSLYWYRQALGQGPEFLTYFNYEAQQDKSGLPNDRFSAERPEGSISTLTIQRTEQRDSAMYRCASSLRSSGELFFGEGSRLTVL.

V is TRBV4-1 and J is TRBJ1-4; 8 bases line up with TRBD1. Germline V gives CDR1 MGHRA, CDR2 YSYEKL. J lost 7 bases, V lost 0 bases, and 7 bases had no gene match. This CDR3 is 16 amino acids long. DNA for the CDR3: TGCGCCAGCAGCCAAGATCTGGGTACAGGGGGTGAAAAACTGTTTTTT. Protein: CASSQDLGTGGEKLFF.

The CDR3 nucleotides are TGTGCCAGCGGCGCAGGGACCCAGGGCACCATATATTTT. It codes for CASGAGTQGTIYF. The J gene is TRBJ1-3, the V gene TRBV2; D is perhaps TRBD1 (5 bases). This CDR3 spans 13 amino acids. The ends were cut back, 8 bases at V and 9 bases at J, with 17 bases in the middle. Germline CDR1 reads SNHLY; CDR2 reads FYNNEI.

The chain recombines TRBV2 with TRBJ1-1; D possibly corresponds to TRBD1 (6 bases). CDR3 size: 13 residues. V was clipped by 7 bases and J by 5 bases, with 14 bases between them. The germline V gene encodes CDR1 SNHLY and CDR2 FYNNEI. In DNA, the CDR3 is TGTGCCAGCAAGGTGGAGGGGGATACTGAAGCTTTCTTT. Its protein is CASKVEGDTEAFF.

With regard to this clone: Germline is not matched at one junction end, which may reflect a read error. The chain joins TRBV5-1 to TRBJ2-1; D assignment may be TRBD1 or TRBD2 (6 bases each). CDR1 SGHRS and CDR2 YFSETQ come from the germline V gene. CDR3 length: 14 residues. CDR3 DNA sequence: TGCGCGAGCAGCTTGGGGGGCGTATACAATGAGCAGTTCTTC. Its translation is CASSLGGVYNEQFF.

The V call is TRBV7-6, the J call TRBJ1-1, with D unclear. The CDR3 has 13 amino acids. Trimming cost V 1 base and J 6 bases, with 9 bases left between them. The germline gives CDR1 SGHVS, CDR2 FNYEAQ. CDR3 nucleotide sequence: TGTGCCAGCAGCTTAGAAGATGGGGCTGAAGCTTTCTTT. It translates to CASSLEDGAEAFF.

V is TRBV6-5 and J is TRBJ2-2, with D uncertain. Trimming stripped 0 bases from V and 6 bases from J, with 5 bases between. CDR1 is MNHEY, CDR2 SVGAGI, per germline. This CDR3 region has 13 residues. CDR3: CASSYSAAGELFF. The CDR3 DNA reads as TGTGCCAGCAGTTACTCTGCGGCCGGGGAGCTGTTTTTT.

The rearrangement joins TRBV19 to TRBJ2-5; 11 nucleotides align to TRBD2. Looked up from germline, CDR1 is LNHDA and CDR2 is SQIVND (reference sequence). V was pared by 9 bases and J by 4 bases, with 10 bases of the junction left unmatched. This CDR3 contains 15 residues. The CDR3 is CASRSGGAPRETQYF. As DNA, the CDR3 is TGTGCCAGCCGTAGCGGGGGGGCTCCTCGAGAGACCCAGTACTTC.

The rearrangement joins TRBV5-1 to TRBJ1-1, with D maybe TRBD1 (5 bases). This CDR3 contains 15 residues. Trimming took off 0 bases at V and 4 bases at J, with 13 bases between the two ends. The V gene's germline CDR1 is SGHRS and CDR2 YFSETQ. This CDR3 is CASSLEGGAGTEAFF. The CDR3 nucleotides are TGCGCCAGCAGCTTGGAAGGAGGGGCGGGCACTGAAGCTTTCTTT.

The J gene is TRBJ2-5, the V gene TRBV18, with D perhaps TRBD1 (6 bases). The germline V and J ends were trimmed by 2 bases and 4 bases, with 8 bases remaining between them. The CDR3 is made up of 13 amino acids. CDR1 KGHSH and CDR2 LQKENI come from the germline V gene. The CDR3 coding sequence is TGTGCCAGCTCACCAACGACAGGAGAGACCCAGTACTTC. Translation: CASSPTTGETQYF.

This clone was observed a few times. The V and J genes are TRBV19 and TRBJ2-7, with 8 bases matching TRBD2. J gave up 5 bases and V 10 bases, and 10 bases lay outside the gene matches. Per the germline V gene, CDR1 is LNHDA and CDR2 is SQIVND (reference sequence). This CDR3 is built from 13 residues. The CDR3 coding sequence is TGTGCCACCTCTCTCGGGGGGGCTGACGAGCAGTACTTC. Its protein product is CATSLGGADEQYF.

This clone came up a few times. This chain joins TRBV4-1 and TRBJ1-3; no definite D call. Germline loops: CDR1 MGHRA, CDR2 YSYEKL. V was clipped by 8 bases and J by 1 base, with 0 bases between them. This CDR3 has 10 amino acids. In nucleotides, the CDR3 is TGCGCCAGCTCTGGAAACACCATATATTTT. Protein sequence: CASSGNTIYF.

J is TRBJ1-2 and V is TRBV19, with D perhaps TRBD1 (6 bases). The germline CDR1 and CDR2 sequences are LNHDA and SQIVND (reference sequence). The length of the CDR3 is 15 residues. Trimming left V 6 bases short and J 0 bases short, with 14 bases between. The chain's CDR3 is CASSPSGATNYGYTF. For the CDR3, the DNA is TGTGCCAGTAGCCCCTCAGGGGCTACTAACTATGGCTACACCTTC.

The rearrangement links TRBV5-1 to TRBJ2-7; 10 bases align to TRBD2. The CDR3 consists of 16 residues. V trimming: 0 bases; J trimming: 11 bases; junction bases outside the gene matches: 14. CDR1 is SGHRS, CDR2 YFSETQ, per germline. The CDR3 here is CASSLAGGPSGSAEYF. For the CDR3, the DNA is TGCGCCAGCAGCTTGGCCGGGGGGCCTAGCGGGAGCGCGGAGTACTTC.

CDR3 protein: CASSTDRGFLRQPQHF. For the CDR3, the DNA is TGTGCCAGCAGCACGGACAGGGGGTTTTTACGTCAGCCCCAGCATTTT. The rearrangement joins TRBV7-9 to TRBJ1-5; TRBD1 agrees at 10 bases. There are 16 residues in the CDR3. The junction had 10 bases not matched to a gene; V was cut back by 5 bases and J by 6 bases. Per germline, CDR1 SEHNR and CDR2 FQNEAQ (reference sequence).

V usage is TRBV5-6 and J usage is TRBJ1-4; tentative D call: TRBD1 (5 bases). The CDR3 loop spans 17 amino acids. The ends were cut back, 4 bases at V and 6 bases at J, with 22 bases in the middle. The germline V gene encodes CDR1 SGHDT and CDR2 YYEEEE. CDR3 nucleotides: TGTGCCAGCAGCGCTCCGGGGCAGGAGGACCCATATGAAAAACTGTTTTTT. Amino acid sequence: CASSAPGQEDPYEKLFF.